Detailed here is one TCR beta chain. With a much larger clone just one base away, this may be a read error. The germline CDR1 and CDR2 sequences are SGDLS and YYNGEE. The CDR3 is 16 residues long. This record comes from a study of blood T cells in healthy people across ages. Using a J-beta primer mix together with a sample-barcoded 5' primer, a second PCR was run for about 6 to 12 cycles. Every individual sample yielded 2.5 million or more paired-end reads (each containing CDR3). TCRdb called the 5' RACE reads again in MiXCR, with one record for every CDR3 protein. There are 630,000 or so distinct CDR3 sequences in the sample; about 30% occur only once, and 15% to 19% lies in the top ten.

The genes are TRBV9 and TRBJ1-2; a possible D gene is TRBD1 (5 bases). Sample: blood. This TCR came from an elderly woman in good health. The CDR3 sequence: CASSPGAGTTNYDYTF. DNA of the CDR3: TGTGCCAGCAGCCCCGGAGCAGGGACCACTAACTATGACTACACCTTC.